This record looks at one T cell receptor (beta chain) sequence and its context. These data come from a study of blood T cell repertoires in COVID-19. Study overall: Acute and convalescent COVID-19 samples came from the United States, Italy and Spain. From T cells, B-cell-depleted T cells, or PBMCs came the material, which was cDNA or gDNA.

In the original analysis: Nucleated cell number was recorded as an estimate derived from reference gene primer amplification. Measured with immunoSEQ multiplex PCR; TCRdb has only the in-frame clones, and not every one. V, J and clone size were drawn from that table, and D and trimming were deduced from the DNA. The profile shows 250,000 or so clones, around 89% of them singletons. This study enrolled people aged 18 to 89 from 20 to 25 US geographic areas. This TCR derives from a middle-aged man who had recovered from COVID-19. Sequencing used PBMCs or T cells enriched from blood (not recorded which).

The DNA for the CDR3 is TGTGCCAGCAGCTTATTTGGGGGCCAGGCCACCGGGGAGCTGTTTTTT. Its translation: CASSLFGGQATGELFF. J is TRBJ2-2 and V is TRBV7-2; weak D call: TRBD1 (6 bases). Trimming removed 2 bases at V and 4 bases at J, with 14 bases between. The CDR3 runs 16 residues. In germline, CDR1 is SGHTA, CDR2 FQGNSA.